This TCR beta chain stems from a study of blood T cell repertoires in COVID-19. Study-level background: The United States, Italy and Spain were the sources of the acute and convalescent COVID-19 samples. T cells, B-cell-depleted T cells, or PBMCs supplied cDNA or gDNA.

Per the original methods: How many nucleated cells were present was estimated from reference gene primer amplification. Assay used: immunoSEQ multiplex PCR; TCRdb lists only in-frame clones, some missing. For V, J and clone size, that table is used; D and trimming come from the DNA. The repertoire holds roughly 200,000 clones, around 87% seen once, with 3% to 3.5% in the top ten. This CDR3 is built from 15 residues. Germline CDR1 and CDR2: SGHNT and YENEEA. The V end was cut by 4 bases, the J end by 6 bases, with 15 bases between. The clonotype originates from a man aged 55 to 69 with acute or convalescent COVID-19. The chain has TRBV11-3 and TRBJ2-2, with a weak D call TRBD2 (6 bases). Material for sequencing was peripheral blood. The CDR3 nucleotides are TGTGCCAGCAGCTCAACTTTTGCGGGATCCGGGGAGCTGTTTTTT. Translating gives CASSSTFAGSGELFF. The variable domain in full, completed from reference TRBV11-3 and TRBJ2-2, reads EAGVVQSPRYKIIEKKQPVAFWCNPISGHNTLYWYLQNLGQGPELLIRYENEEAVDDSQLPKDRFSAERLKGVDSTLKIQPAELGDSAVYLCASSSTFAGSGELFFGEGSRLTVL.